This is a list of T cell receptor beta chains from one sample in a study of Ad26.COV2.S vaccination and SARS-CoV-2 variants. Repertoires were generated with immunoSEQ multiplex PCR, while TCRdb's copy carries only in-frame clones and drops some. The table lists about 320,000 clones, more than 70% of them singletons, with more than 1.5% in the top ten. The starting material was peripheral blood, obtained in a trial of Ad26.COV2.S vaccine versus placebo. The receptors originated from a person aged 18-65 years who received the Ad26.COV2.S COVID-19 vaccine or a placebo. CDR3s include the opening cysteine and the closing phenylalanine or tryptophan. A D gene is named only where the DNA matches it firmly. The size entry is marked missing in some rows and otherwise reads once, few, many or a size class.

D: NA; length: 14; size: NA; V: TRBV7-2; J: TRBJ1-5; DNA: TGTGCCAGCAGCTTAGACCCCGCTTATCAGCCCCAGCATTTT; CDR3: CASSLDPAYQPQHF
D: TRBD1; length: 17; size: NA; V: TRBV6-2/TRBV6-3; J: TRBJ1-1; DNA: TGTGCCAGCAGCCGTTCCCACAGGGGAAGTGAGGGCACTGAAGCTTTCTTT; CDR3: CASSRSHRGSEGTEAFF
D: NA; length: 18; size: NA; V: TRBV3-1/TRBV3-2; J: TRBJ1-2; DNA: TGTGCCAGCAGCCAAGATTTCGGGAACCCCTACCGAAACTATGGCTACACCTTC; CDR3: CASSQDFGNPYRNYGYTF
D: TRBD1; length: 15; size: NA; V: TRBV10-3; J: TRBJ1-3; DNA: TGTGCCATCAGGGCTCAGACAGGGGGCGAAAACACCATATATTTT; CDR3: CAIRAQTGGENTIYF
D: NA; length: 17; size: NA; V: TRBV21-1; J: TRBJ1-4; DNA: TGTGCCAGCAGCCTCGGAGGACAGCTTGCAACTAATGAAAAACTGTTTTTT; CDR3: CASSLGGQLATNEKLFF
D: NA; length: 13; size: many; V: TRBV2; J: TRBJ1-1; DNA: TGTGCCAGCAGTGAAGGGGTCGAAACTGAAGCTTTCTTT; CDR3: CASSEGVETEAFF
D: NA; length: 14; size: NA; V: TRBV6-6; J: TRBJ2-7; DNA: TGTGCCAGCACAAAATTCGGGACAAACTACGAGCAGTACTTC; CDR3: CASTKFGTNYEQYF
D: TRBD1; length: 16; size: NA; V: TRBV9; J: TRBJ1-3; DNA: TGTGCCAGCAGCACCTCTGGCAGGGGGCGAGGAAACACCATATATTTT; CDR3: CASSTSGRGRGNTIYF
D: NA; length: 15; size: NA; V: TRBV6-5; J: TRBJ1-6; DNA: TGTGCCAGCCTAAGACGGATCTCCTATAATTCACCCCTCCACTTT; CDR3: CASLRRISYNSPLHF
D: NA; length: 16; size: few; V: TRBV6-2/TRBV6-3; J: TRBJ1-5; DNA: TGTGCCAGCAGTTACCGACGAGGACCCGTCAATCAGCCCCAGCATTTT; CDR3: CASSYRRGPVNQPQHF
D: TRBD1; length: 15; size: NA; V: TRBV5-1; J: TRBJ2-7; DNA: TGCGCCAGCAGCTCCCTGAGGGACAGGGCCTACGAGCAGTACTTC; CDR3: CASSSLRDRAYEQYF
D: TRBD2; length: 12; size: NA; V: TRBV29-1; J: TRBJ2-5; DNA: TGCAGCGTGGCGCGGGGGCAAGAGACCCAGTACTTC; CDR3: CSVARGQETQYF
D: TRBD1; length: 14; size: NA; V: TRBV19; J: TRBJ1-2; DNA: TGTGCCAGTAGTATGGGACAGACGAACTATGGCTACACCTTC; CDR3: CASSMGQTNYGYTF
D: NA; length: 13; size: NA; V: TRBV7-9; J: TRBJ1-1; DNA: TGTGCCAGCATCACACTGGGAGTTAGTGAAGCTTTCTTT; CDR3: CASITLGVSEAFF
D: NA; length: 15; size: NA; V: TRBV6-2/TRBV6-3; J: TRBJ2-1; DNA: TGTGCCAGCAGCCAGATGGGGCGCTCCTACAATGAGCAGTTCTTC; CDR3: CASSQMGRSYNEQFF
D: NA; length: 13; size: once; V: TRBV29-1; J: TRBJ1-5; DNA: TGCAGCGTTACTACGGGATCCAATCAGCCCCAGCATTTT; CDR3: CSVTTGSNQPQHF
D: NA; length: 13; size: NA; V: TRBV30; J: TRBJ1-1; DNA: TGTGCCTGGAGTCTGAGGTATCGCGATGAAGCTTTCTTT; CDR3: CAWSLRYRDEAFF
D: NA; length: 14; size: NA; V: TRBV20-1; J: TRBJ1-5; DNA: TGCAGTGCTAGTGGACACCCGAGCAATCAGCCCCAGCATTTT; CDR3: CSASGHPSNQPQHF
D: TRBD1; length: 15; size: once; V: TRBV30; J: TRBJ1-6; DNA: TGTGCCTGGAACGGACAGGGAGCAAAGAATTCACCCCTCCACTTT; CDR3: CAWNGQGAKNSPLHF
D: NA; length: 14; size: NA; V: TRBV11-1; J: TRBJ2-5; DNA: TGTGCCAGCAGCCCAGACGGGTGGGGGAGTGACCAGTACTTC; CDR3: CASSPDGWGSDQYF
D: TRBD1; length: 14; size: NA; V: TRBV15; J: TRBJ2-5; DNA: TGTGCCACCAGCAGAGGGACAGGGAAAGAGACCCAGTACTTC; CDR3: CATSRGTGKETQYF
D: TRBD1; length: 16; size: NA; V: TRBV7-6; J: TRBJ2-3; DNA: TGTGCCAGCAGTCTACAGGGGTACCTTAGCACAGATACGCAGTATTTT; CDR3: CASSLQGYLSTDTQYF
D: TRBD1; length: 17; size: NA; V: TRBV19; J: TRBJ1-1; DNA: TGTGCCAGTAGTATTGGACAGGGATTTTCCTCGAACACTGAAGCTTTCTTT; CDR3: CASSIGQGFSSNTEAFF
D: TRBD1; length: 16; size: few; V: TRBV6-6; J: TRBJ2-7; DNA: TGTGCCAGCAGTTACTTTGACAGGGGACCCTCCTACGAGCAGTACTTC; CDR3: CASSYFDRGPSYEQYF
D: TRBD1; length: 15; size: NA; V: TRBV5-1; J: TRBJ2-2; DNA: TGCGCCAGCAGCACCGGACAGGGGTTGCACGGGGAGCTGTTTTTT; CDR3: CASSTGQGLHGELFF
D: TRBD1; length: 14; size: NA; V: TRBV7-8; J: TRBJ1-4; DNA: TGTGCCAGCAGACCCGGGACAGGGGCTGAAAAACTGTTTTTT; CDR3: CASRPGTGAEKLFF
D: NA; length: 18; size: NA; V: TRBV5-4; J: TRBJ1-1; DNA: TGTGCCAGCAGCTTGGACCCTATACGCCAGGGCGGGAACACTGAAGCTTTCTTT; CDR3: CASSLDPIRQGGNTEAFF
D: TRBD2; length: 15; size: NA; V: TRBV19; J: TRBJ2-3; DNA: TGTGCCAGTAGTCTAGCGGGCGCTAGCACAGATACGCAGTATTTT; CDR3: CASSLAGASTDTQYF
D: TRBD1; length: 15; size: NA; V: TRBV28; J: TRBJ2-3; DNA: TGTGCCAGCAGGGGGGACAGGGGGAGCACAGATACGCAGTATTTT; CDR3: CASRGDRGSTDTQYF
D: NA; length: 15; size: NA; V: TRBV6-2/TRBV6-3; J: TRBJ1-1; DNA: TGTGCCAGCAGTCTGAGTTCACAGGGCTACACTGAAGCTTTCTTT; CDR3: CASSLSSQGYTEAFF
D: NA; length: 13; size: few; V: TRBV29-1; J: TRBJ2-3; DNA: TGCAGCGTTGGGACGGGCTACCGGGATACGCAGTATTTT; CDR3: CSVGTGYRDTQYF
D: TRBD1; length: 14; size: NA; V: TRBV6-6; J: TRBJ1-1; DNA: TGTGCCAGCAGCCGACAGGGGGAGGGCACTGAAGCTTTCTTT; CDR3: CASSRQGEGTEAFF
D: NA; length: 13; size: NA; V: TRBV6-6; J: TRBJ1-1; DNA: TGTGCCAGCAGTTTGCTCGGCGAGACTGAAGCTTTCTTT; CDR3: CASSLLGETEAFF
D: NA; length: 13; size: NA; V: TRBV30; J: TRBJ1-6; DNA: TGTGCCTGGAGTGAACTTTATAATTCACCCCTCCACTTT; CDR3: CAWSELYNSPLHF
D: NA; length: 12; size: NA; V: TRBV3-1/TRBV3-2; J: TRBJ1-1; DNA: TGTGCCAGCAGTGCCGGGAGCGGAGAAGCTTTCTTT; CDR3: CASSAGSGEAFF